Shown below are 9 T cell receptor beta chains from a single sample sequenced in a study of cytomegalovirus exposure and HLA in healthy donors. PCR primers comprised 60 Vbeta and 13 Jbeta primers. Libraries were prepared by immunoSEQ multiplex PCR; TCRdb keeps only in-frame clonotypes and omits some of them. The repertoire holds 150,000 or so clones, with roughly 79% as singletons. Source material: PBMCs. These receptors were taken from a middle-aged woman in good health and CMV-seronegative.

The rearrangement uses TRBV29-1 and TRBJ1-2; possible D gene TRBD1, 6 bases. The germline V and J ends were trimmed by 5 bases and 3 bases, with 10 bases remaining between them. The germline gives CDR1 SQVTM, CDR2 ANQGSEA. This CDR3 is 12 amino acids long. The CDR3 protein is CSVNGGDYGYTF. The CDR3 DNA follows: TGCAGCGTTAATGGGGGCGACTATGGCTACACCTTC.

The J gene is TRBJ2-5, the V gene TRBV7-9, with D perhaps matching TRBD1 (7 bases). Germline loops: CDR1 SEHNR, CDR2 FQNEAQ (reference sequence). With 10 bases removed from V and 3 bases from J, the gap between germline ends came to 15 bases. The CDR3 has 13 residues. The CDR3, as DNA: TGTGCCACCAGGGGGGCTTGGGAAGAGACCCAGTACTTC. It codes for CATRGAWEETQYF.

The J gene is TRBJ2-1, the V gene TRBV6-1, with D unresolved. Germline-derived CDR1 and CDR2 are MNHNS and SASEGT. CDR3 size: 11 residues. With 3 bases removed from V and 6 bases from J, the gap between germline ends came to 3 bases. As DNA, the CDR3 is TGTGCCAGCAGTGACGTCAATGAGCAGTTCTTC. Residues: CASSDVNEQFF.

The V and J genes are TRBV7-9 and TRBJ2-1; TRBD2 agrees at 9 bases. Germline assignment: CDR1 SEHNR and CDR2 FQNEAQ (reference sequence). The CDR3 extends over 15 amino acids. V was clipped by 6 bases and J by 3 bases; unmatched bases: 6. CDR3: CASRSGTSSYNEQFF. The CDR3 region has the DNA TGTGCCAGCAGATCCGGGACTAGCAGCTACAATGAGCAGTTCTTC.

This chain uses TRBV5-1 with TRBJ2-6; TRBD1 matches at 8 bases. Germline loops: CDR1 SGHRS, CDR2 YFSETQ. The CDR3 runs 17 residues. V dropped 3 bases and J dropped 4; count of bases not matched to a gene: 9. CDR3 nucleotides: TGCGCCAGCAGCTCTTCCAGGGGGCTTACCGGGGCCAACGTCCTGACTTTC. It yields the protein CASSSSRGLTGANVLTF.

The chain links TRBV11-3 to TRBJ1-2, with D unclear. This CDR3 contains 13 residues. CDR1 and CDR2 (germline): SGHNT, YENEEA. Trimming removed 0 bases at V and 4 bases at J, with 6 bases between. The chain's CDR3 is CASSLDGVYGYTF. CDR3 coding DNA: TGTGCCAGCAGCTTAGACGGAGTCTATGGCTACACCTTC. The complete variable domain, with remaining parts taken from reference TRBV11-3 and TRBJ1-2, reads EAGVVQSPRYKIIEKKQPVAFWCNPISGHNTLYWYLQNLGQGPELLIRYENEEAVDDSQLPKDRFSAERLKGVDSTLKIQPAELGDSAVYLCASSLDGVYGYTFGSGTRLTVV.

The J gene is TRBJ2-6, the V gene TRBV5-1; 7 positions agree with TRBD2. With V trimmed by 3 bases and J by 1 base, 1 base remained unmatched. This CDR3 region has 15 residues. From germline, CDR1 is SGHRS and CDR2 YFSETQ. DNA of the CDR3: TGCGCCAGCAGCTGGGGGGGTTCTGGGGCCAACGTCCTGACTTTC. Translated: CASSWGGSGANVLTF.

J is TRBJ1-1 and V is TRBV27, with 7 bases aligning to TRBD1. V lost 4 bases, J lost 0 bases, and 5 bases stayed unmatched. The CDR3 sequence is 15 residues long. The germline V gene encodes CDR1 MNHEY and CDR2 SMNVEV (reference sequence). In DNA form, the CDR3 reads TGTGCCAGCAGTTCCCCGACAGGGTTGAACACTGAAGCTTTCTTT. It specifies CASSSPTGLNTEAFF.

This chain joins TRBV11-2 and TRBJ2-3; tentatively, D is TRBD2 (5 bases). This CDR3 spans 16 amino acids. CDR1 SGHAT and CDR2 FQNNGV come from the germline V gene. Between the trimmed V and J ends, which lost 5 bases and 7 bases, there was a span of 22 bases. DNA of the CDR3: TGTGCCAGCAGCAGCTTAGCGAGAGATCGAGCGCATACGCAGTATTTT. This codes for CASSSLARDRAHTQYF.